This passage covers 5 T cell receptor beta chains from one sample sequenced in a study of OX40 agonist ivuxolimab in advanced cancers. The method was immunoSEQ multiplex PCR; TCRdb's version includes in-frame clones alone and lacks a portion of them. This sample has approximately 100,000 clones, with 70% to 90% found just once. The specimen was CD4+ or CD8+ T cells sorted from blood, collected in a trial of the OX40 agonist ivuxolimab. The origin of the receptors is an adult with an advanced solid tumor such as melanoma, head and neck, liver or kidney cancer.

This chain links TRBV5-1 with TRBJ2-2; D remains ambiguous. Trimming stripped 2 bases from V and 2 bases from J, with 10 bases between. Per germline, CDR1 SGHRS and CDR2 YFSETQ. The CDR3 has 15 amino acids. In DNA, the CDR3 is TGCGCCAGCAGCTTCGGTCTACCTAACACCGGGGAGCTGTTTTTT. Its protein is CASSFGLPNTGELFF.

The chain joins TRBV11-3 to TRBJ1-2; tentatively, D is TRBD1 (6 bases). CDR1 and CDR2 from the germline V gene are SGHNT and YENEEA. V lost 2 bases and J 7 bases, leaving 20 bases between the germline ends. CDR3 length: 16 amino acids. The CDR3, as DNA: TGTGCCAGCAGCTTAATGCGGACAGAAACCGATCCTGGCTACACCTTC. This codes for CASSLMRTETDPGYTF.

The genes are TRBV7-2 and TRBJ2-1; maybe TRBD2 (7 bases). The CDR3 contains 16 residues. Germline V gene lookup returns CDR1 SGHTA and CDR2 FQGNSA. V was pared by 4 bases and J by 9 bases, with 22 bases between. CDR3 coding DNA: TGTGCCAGCAGCTCCAGCGGTGCGGGGGCTCTTCGTGAGCAGTTCTTC. Encoded protein: CASSSSGAGALREQFF.

This clone was seen only once. This chain connects TRBV7-3 to TRBJ2-3; D is possibly TRBD2 (6 bases). Germline V CDR1 and CDR2: SGHTA, FQGTGA. The CDR3 is 15 residues long. The V gene lost 6 bases and the J gene lost 4 bases, with 17 bases spanning the gap. In DNA form, the CDR3 reads TGTGCCAGCAGGCCCTCGCGGGGAGGCGCAGATACGCAGTATTTT. Amino acid sequence: CASRPSRGGADTQYF. Drawing the rest from reference TRBV7-3 and TRBJ2-3, the complete variable domain is GAGVSQTPSNKVTEKGKYVELRCDPISGHTALYWYRQSLGQGPEFLIYFQGTGAADDSGLPNDRFFAVRPEGSVSTLKIQRTERGDSAVYLCASRPSRGGADTQYFGPGTRLTVL.

This clone was recorded once. J is TRBJ1-1 and V is TRBV27; perhaps TRBD1 as D (6 bases). CDR3 length: 15 amino acids. The germline gives CDR1 MNHEY, CDR2 SMNVEV (reference sequence). V gave up 9 bases and J gave up 0 bases, with 17 bases separating them. CDR3 in amino acids: CASYPGGGLNTEAFF. The CDR3 DNA follows: TGTGCCAGTTACCCCGGGGGGGGCCTGAACACTGAAGCTTTCTTT.